Listed here is a single T cell receptor (beta chain). In the source study's methods: Cell counts per sample came from amplifying reference gene primers. Assay: immunoSEQ multiplex PCR; the TCRdb copy retains only in-frame clones and omits some. V, J and clone size derive from that table, while D and trimming were established from the DNA sequence. The data hold roughly 35,000 clones, with 93% observed a single time. The data were taken from a study of blood T cell repertoires in COVID-19. The sample comprised peripheral blood. This sequence was found in a human donor in a cohort sampled during active COVID-19.

The CDR3 loop is CASSPARAGGGYTF. DNA of the CDR3: TGTGCCAGCAGCCCGGCCCGGGCAGGGGGAGGCTACACCTTC. The chain combines TRBV27 with TRBJ1-2, with TRBD1 identical over 7 bases. Trimming took 6 bases from V and 8 from J; bases not matched to a gene: 12. The CDR3 covers 14 residues. CDR1 is MNHEY and CDR2 is SMNVEV in the germline V gene (reference sequence).